This T cell receptor beta chain was documented in a study of cytomegalovirus exposure and HLA in healthy donors. The study, taken as a whole, reports: In a later analysis, first-cohort TCR clusters were found to tend to co-occur in the 95 to 150 validation repertoires. Rare TCR sequences predominated, though certain public TCRs were found in many donors.

Germline CDR1 is SGHTA and CDR2 is FQGNSA. The germline V and J ends were trimmed by 5 bases and 3 bases, with 16 bases remaining between them. CDR3 length: 15 amino acids. This clone was detected a few times. What it recognizes is unknown. The donors were members of the validation cohort, which comprised around 110 subjects and was separate from the first cohort of roughly 700 subjects. Profiling relied on immunoSEQ multiplex PCR, and the TCRdb table lists in-frame clones only, not all of them. Of tens of thousands of clones listed, 96% are singletons. Sequencing was carried out using PBMCs. The sequence was obtained from a man between 18 and 29 years old in good health and CMV-seronegative. V is TRBV7-2 and J is TRBJ1-1, with D hard to call. The DNA of the CDR3 is TGTGCCAGCAGCCCCCGAGGAGGGCTCGACACTGAAGCTTTCTTT. Encoded protein: CASSPRGGLDTEAFF.